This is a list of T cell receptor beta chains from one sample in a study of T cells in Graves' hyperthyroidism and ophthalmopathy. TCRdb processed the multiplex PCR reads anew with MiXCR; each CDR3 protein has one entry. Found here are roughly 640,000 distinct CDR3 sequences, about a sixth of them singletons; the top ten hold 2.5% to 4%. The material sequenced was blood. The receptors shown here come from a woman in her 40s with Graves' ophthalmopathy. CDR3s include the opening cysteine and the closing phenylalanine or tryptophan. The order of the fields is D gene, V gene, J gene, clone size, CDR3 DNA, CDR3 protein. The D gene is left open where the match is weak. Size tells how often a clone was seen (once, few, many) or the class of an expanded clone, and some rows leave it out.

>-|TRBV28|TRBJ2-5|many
TGTGCCAGCAGCTCCAGGGGCCTTGCCTCAGAGACCCAGTACTTC
CASSSRGLASETQYF
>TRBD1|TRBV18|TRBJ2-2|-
TGTGCCAGCTCGCCGCCGGGACAGGGGTACGACACCGGGGAGCTGTTTTTT
CASSPPGQGYDTGELFF
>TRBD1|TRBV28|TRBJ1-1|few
TGTGCCAGCAGTCCGACAGGGGAGGTCACTGAAGCTTTCTTT
CASSPTGEVTEAFF
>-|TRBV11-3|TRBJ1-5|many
TGTGCCAGCAGCTTAGTTGGGGGGAGCAATCAGCCCCAGCATTTT
CASSLVGGSNQPQHF
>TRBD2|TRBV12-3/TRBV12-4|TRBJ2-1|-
TGTGCCAGCAGTCCTGGACTAGCGAAGGGGAATGAGCAGTTCTTC
CASSPGLAKGNEQFF
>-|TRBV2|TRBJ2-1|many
TGTGCCAGCAGCACTTCCGCTTCGGAGCAGTTCTTC
CASSTSASEQFF
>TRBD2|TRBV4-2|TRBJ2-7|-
TGTGCCAGCAGCCAAACCCCCCTAGCGGGGTCACTCGACGAGCAGTACTTC
CASSQTPLAGSLDEQYF
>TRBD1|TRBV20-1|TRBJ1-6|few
TGCAGTGCCACCGGGACAGCAAATTCACCCCTCCACTTT
CSATGTANSPLHF
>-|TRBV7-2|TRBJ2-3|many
TGTGCCAGCAGCTTCCCAAAGGGAGATACGCAGTATTTT
CASSFPKGDTQYF
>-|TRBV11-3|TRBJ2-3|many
TGTGCCAGCAGCTTAGGCAGGAGCACAGATACGCAGTATTTT
CASSLGRSTDTQYF
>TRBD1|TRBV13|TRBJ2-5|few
TGTGCCAGCAGCAATCGACAGGGGGCTGAGACCCAGTACTTC
CASSNRQGAETQYF
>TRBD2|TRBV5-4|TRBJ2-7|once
TGTGCCAGCAGCTTGGGGTTAGCGGGATGGAACGAGCAGTACTTC
CASSLGLAGWNEQYF
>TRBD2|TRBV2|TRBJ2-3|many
TGTGCCAGCAGTGAAGAGGCGGGAGGTACGCAGTATTTT
CASSEEAGGTQYF
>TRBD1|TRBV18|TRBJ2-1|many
TGTGCCAGCTCCCCCCGGACAGGGGGTATCGATGAGCAGTTCTTC
CASSPRTGGIDEQFF
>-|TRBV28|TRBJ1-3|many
TGTGCCAGCACCTCCAGCCCGAGACGAAACACCATATATTTT
CASTSSPRRNTIYF
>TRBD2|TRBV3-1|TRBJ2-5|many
TGTGCCAGCAGCCAAGCTGGGTCGGGAGGGGTTAGGGAGACCCAGTACTTC
CASSQAGSGGVRETQYF
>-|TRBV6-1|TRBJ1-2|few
TGTGCCAGCAGTGAAGTGGCCAGACTCTATGGCTACACCTTC
CASSEVARLYGYTF
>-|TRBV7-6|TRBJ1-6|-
TGTGCCAGCAGCTTAGGGGCAGGGGTATACGATTCACCCCTCCACTTT
CASSLGAGVYDSPLHF
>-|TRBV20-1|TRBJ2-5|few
TGCAGTGCTTTAGACAGGCAAGAGACCCAGTACTTC
CSALDRQETQYF
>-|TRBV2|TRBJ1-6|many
TGTGCCAGCAGTTTCACAGGGCCCCTTAATTCACCCCTCCACTTT
CASSFTGPLNSPLHF
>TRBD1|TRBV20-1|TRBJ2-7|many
TGCAGTGCAGACGAAGACAGGGGGTTTACCTACGAGCAGTACTTC
CSADEDRGFTYEQYF
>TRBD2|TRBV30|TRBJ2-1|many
TGTGCCTGGACCCTAGGAGCACTAGCGGCCTACAATGAGCAGTTCTTC
CAWTLGALAAYNEQFF
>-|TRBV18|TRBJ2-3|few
TGTGCCAGCTCACCACCGGGGAGAGTAGATACGCAGTATTTT
CASSPPGRVDTQYF
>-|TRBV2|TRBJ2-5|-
TGTGCCAGCAGGCCGGAGGTCCGGGAGACCCAGTACTTC
CASRPEVRETQYF
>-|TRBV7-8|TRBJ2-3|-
TGTGCCAGCTCTGTGGGTGAAGTGGATACGCAGTATTTT
CASSVGEVDTQYF
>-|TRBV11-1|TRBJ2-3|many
TGTGCCAGCAGCTTAACCGTTACCGTCCAGTATTTT
CASSLTVTVQYF
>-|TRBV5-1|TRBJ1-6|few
TGCGCCAGCAGCTTGACCGGGAATTCACCCCTCCACTTT
CASSLTGNSPLHF
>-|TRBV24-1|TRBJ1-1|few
TGTGCCACAAAATGGGGGACTGAAGCTTTCTTT
CATKWGTEAFF
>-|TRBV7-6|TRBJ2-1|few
TGTGCCAGCAGCTTTCCCGGGACTGCCAATGAGCAGTTCTTC
CASSFPGTANEQFF
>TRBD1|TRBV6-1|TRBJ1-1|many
TGTGCCAGCAGAATAACAGGGGTGAACACTGAAGCTTTCTTT
CASRITGVNTEAFF
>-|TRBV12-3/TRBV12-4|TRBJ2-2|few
TGTGCCAGCAAGGGTGGCACGGGGGCCCCGAACACCGGGGAGCTGTTTTTT
CASKGGTGAPNTGELFF
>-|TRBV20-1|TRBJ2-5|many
TGCAGTGCCCCTAGCGTTACCCAAGAGACCCAGTACTTC
CSAPSVTQETQYF
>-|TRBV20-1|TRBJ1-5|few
TGCAGTGCTAGCCCAGGACCTAATCAGCCCCAGCATTTT
CSASPGPNQPQHF
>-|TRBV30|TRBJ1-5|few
TGTGCCTGGAGTAGAGGGGGAGGGCAGCCCCAGCATTTT
CAWSRGGGQPQHF
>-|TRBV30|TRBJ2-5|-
TGTGCCTGGAGTCAATTCGGTGAGACCCAGTACTTC
CAWSQFGETQYF
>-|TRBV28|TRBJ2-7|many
TGTGCCAGCAGTCTCTCCGGGACAGCGGGCTCCTACGAGCAGTACTTC
CASSLSGTAGSYEQYF
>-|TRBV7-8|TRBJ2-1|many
TGTGCCAGCAGCTTAGCCGCCCTGGCCGAGTCGGGAGTCTCCTACAATGAGCAGTTCTTC
CASSLAALAESGVSYNEQFF
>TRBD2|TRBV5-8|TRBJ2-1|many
TGTGCCAGCAGCTTGGCCAGGATAGCGGGGGGGAGCTCCTACAATGAGCAGTTCTTC
CASSLARIAGGSSYNEQFF
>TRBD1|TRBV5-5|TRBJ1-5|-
TGTGCCAGCAGCTTGGCGGGACAGACGGATTATCAGCCCCAGCATTTT
CASSLAGQTDYQPQHF